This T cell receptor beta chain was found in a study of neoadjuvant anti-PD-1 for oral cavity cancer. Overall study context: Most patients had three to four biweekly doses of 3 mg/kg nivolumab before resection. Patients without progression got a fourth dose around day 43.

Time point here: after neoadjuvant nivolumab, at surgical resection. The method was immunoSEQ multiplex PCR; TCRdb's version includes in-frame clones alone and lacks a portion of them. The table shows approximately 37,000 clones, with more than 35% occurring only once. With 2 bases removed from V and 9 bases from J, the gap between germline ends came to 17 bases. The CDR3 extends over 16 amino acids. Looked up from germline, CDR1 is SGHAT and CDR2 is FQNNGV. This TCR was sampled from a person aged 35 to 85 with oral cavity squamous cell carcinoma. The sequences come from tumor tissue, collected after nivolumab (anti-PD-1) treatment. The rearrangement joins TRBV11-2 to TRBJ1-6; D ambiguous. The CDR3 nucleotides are TGTGCCAGCAGCTTAAACGGATACGGGCCCGGTTCACCCCTCCACTTT. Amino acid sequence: CASSLNGYGPGSPLHF.